This TCR beta chain was obtained from a study of blood T cell repertoires in COVID-19. Study context: Acute and convalescent COVID-19 samples came from the United States, Italy and Spain. PBMCs, B-cell-depleted T cells, or T cells provided the cDNA or gDNA that made up the material.

Clones were read by immunoSEQ multiplex PCR, and TCRdb kept only the in-frame ones, dropping some. In the table there are 50,000 to 75,000 clones, about four fifths of which are singletons. The CDR3 contains 14 residues. V shed 4 bases, J shed 7 bases, and the junction held 7 bases outside the gene matches. Germline V lookup: CDR1 SGHRS, CDR2 YFSETQ. The receptor was derived from an elderly woman with active or convalescent COVID-19. The chain has TRBV5-1 and TRBJ2-1; 8 bases match TRBD1. Sequencing was performed on peripheral blood. CDR3 region: CASSRGQEGNEQFF. CDR3 in DNA: TGCGCCAGCAGCCGGGGACAGGAAGGGAATGAGCAGTTCTTC.